These 29 T cell receptor beta chains share one sample of origin, sequenced in a study of human T cells and chemical hapten exposure. The time point is: patch test 3, about 24 weeks after DPC sensitization. Noted treatment: therapeutic diphenylcyclopropenone sensitization with weekly scalp DPC. In TCRdb, the RACE reads were re-called with MiXCR into one record per CDR3 protein. The data show about 120,000 distinct CDR3 sequences, 10% to 12% seen once. The material sequenced was whole blood, taken in connection with sensitization to the hapten diphenylcyclopropenone (DPC). These receptor sequences come from a woman in her 50s with alopecia areata. Some clones in this sample may be carry-over from other donors' samples.

The count of this clonotype is one. This rearrangement joins TRBV5-1 to TRBJ2-5; D unresolved. Trimming took 0 bases from V and 2 from J, leaving 8 bases between them. The CDR3 extends over 14 amino acids. Germline V gives CDR1 SGHRS, CDR2 YFSETQ. The CDR3 loop is CASSLAARQETQYF. CDR3 in DNA: TGCGCCAGCAGCTTGGCCGCCAGACAAGAGACCCAGTACTTC.

The V call is TRBV10-2, the J call TRBJ2-5, with 11 bases aligning to TRBD2. This CDR3 is 17 amino acids long. The ends lost 2 bases at V and 2 bases at J; junction bases unmatched: 7. The germline gives CDR1 WSHSY, CDR2 SAAADI. CDR3 sequence reads: CASSEPSGTSGQETQYF. CDR3 DNA: TGCGCCAGCAGTGAGCCCTCCGGGACTAGCGGTCAAGAGACCCAGTACTTC.

V gene TRBV6-2 or TRBV6-3 combines with J gene TRBJ1-1, with D possibly TRBD1 on 5 matching bases. Trimming removed 0 bases from V and 0 bases from J, with 17 bases in between. The germline CDR1 and CDR2 sequences are MNHEY and SVGEGT. The CDR3 has 18 residues. The CDR3 sequence: CASSYSIGAGGMNTEAFF. The CDR3 coding sequence is TGTGCCAGCAGTTACTCGATTGGGGCCGGGGGGATGAACACTGAAGCTTTCTTT.

The chain combines TRBV20-1 with TRBJ2-7, with TRBD2 identical over 8 bases. Trimming took 3 bases from V and 0 from J; bases not matched to a gene: 7. Germline V gene lookup returns CDR1 DFQATT and CDR2 SNEGSKA (reference sequence). The CDR3 has 15 residues. The CDR3 sequence is CSARGGAGASYEQYF. The CDR3 coding sequence is TGCAGTGCTAGGGGAGGAGCGGGGGCCTCCTACGAGCAGTACTTC.

On this clonotype itself: A clone one base away is much larger, so this may be a read error. The chain is built from TRBV18 and TRBJ2-6; D is ambiguous. The V end was cut by 3 bases, the J end by 0 bases, with 6 bases between. Germline V gene data show CDR1 as KGHSH and CDR2 as LQKENI. The CDR3 contains 15 residues. The CDR3 sequence is CASSPVGSGANVLTF. The CDR3 nucleotides read TGTGCCAGCTCACCCGTCGGCTCTGGGGCCAACGTCCTGACTTTC. Together with reference TRBV18 and TRBJ2-6, the CDR3 gives the full variable domain: NAGVMQNPRHLVRRRGQEARLRCSPMKGHSHVYWYRQLPEEGLKFMVYLQKENIIDESGMPKERFSAEFPKEGPSILRIQQVVRGDSAAYFCASSPVGSGANVLTFGAGSRLTVL.

This clonotype was seen ten or more times. The chain links TRBV20-1 to TRBJ2-1; D is possibly TRBD2 (6 bases). Germline V gene lookup returns CDR1 DFQATT and CDR2 SNEGSKA (reference sequence). CDR3 size: 13 residues. V was trimmed by 0 bases and J by 6 bases, leaving 9 bases between them. The CDR3 is CSARETSSNEQFF. CDR3 sequence (DNA): TGCAGTGCTAGAGAAACTAGCTCCAATGAGCAGTTCTTC.

This clonotype was observed at least ten times. The V gene is TRBV29-1, the J gene TRBJ2-7; D is undetermined. V lost 4 bases and J lost 7, with 14 bases in between. The CDR3 is made up of 12 amino acids. CDR1 is SQVTM, CDR2 ANQGSEA, per germline. CDR3: CSVGTDGREQYF. CDR3 coding DNA: TGCAGCGTTGGGACGGACGGACGGGAGCAGTACTTC.

CDR3 sequence reads: CASSLVQGSDSPLHF. The CDR3 DNA sequence: TGTGCCAGCAGCTTGGTTCAGGGTAGCGATTCACCCCTCCACTTT. This chain uses TRBV5-6 with TRBJ1-6; D perhaps matches TRBD1 (5 bases). This CDR3 comprises 15 residues. Trimming took 0 bases from V and 8 from J, leaving 12 bases between them. CDR1 and CDR2 from the germline V gene are SGHDT and YYEEEE.

The gene calls are TRBV28 and TRBJ2-1; 8 positions agree with TRBD2. CDR1 is MDHEN, CDR2 SYDVKM, per germline. The CDR3 contains 13 residues. V gave up 5 bases and J gave up 5 bases; unmatched junction bases: 2. CDR3 loop: CASSPREDNEQFF. The CDR3 nucleotides read TGTGCCAGCAGTCCGCGGGAGGACAATGAGCAGTTCTTC.

This clonotype was counted between two and nine times. The rearrangement joins TRBV29-1 to TRBJ2-3; a possible D gene is TRBD2 (6 bases). CDR3 length: 14 amino acids. Deletions cut 0 bases from V and 9 bases from J, with 16 bases between. The germline CDR1 and CDR2 sequences are SQVTM and ANQGSEA. CDR3 sequence reads: CSVEDRLVPRTQYF. The CDR3 DNA reads TGCAGCGTTGAAGATAGACTAGTCCCGCGGACGCAGTATTTT.

The chain recombines TRBV29-1 with TRBJ2-7, with D uncertain. Trimming removed 4 bases from V and 4 bases from J, with 11 bases in between. The CDR3 consists of 12 residues. CDR1 is SQVTM and CDR2 is ANQGSEA in the germline V gene. The DNA of the CDR3 is TGCAGCGTTGTAGGCACCACATACGAGCAGTACTTC. Protein sequence: CSVVGTTYEQYF.

This clonotype was counted only a few times. The chain is built from TRBV4-2 and TRBJ2-3; a weak D match, TRBD1 (5 bases). CDR1 LGHNA and CDR2 YNFKEQ come from the germline V gene. The CDR3 runs 14 residues. Trimming pared 4 bases from V and 4 bases from J, leaving 12 bases between. The DNA for the CDR3 is TGTGCCAGCAGCCGGCCAGGGCCACCAGATACGCAGTATTTT. Its protein is CASSRPGPPDTQYF.

The chain carries TRBV6-6 and TRBJ1-1, with 10 bases lining up with TRBD1. There are 16 residues in the CDR3. The germline V gene has CDR1 MNHNY and CDR2 SVGAGI (reference sequence). V was clipped by 4 bases and J by 1 base; unmatched bases: 6. Here the CDR3 reads CASSSMGQGPNTEAFF. The CDR3 region has the DNA TGTGCCAGCAGTTCCATGGGACAGGGGCCGAACACTGAAGCTTTCTTT.

This clonotype has just a few counts. The V gene is TRBV6-6, the J gene TRBJ2-7; D is undetermined. Per the germline V gene, CDR1 is MNHNY and CDR2 is SVGAGI (reference sequence). The V end was cut by 2 bases, the J end by 7 bases, with 9 bases between. This CDR3 is 12 amino acids long. The CDR3 bases are TGTGCCAGCAGTTACAATCCCGGGGAGCAGTACTTC. Its translation: CASSYNPGEQYF.

This chain uses TRBV2 with TRBJ1-2; D might be TRBD1 (6 bases). V was shortened by 3 bases and J by 4 bases, with 15 bases between the two germline ends. Germline CDR1 SNHLY, CDR2 FYNNEI. The CDR3 contains 15 residues. The CDR3 loop is CASSDSGGEGYGYTF. CDR3 bases: TGTGCCAGCAGTGATAGTGGGGGCGAGGGCTATGGCTACACCTTC.

The chain links TRBV5-1 to TRBJ1-6, with D maybe TRBD1 (5 bases). This CDR3 comprises 15 residues. Germline CDR1 reads SGHRS; CDR2 reads YFSETQ. Trimming cost V 0 bases and J 2 bases, with 6 bases left between them. The CDR3, as DNA: TGCGCCAGCAGCTTGGAGGGGCCCTATAATTCACCCCTCCACTTT. This translates into CASSLEGPYNSPLHF.

Concerning this clonotype: One end of the junction does not line up with germline, which may come from a read error. The V and J genes are TRBV20-1 and TRBJ1-4, with D hard to call. Germline CDR1 reads DFQATT; CDR2 reads SNEGSKA (reference sequence). This CDR3 is 13 amino acids long. This chain's CDR3 is CSAKRRSKEKLFF. DNA for the CDR3: TGCAGTGCCAAAAGGAGGTCTAAGGAAAAACTGTTTTTT.

The genes are TRBV12-5 and TRBJ1-5, with 7 positions matching TRBD1. The germline V gene encodes CDR1 LGHNT and CDR2 FRNRAP. The J segment lost 6 bases and the V segment lost 6 bases, leaving 5 bases of the junction unmatched. The CDR3 runs to 13 residues. The chain's CDR3 is CASGPGGGQPQHF. The CDR3 bases are TGTGCTAGTGGACCAGGGGGAGGTCAGCCCCAGCATTTT.

The chain carries TRBV12-3 or TRBV12-4 and TRBJ1-5; D is unresolved. The CDR3 covers 14 residues. V was shortened by 5 bases and J by 7 bases, with 15 bases between the two germline ends. The CDR3 region has the DNA TGTGCCAGCAGTCCTGCGGAGGCTGGACAGCCCCAGCATTTT. Translating it yields CASSPAEAGQPQHF.

This chain uses TRBV5-1 with TRBJ2-1; the D gene is possibly TRBD2 (6 bases). The CDR3 totals 14 residues. Germline V gene sequence: CDR1 SGHRS, CDR2 YFSETQ. V lost 5 bases and J lost 6, with 15 bases in between. The CDR3 coding sequence is TGCGCCAGCAGACCGGTCACTAGCAGCAATGAGCAGTTCTTC. Protein product: CASRPVTSSNEQFF.

This clonotype was recorded a few times. The chain combines TRBV4-2 with TRBJ2-1; 10 bases are shared with TRBD2. Germline V gives CDR1 LGHNA, CDR2 YNFKEQ. This CDR3 contains 18 residues. V gave up 0 bases and J gave up 8 bases; unmatched junction bases: 13. The CDR3 DNA is TGTGCCAGCAGCCAAGATCGACTAGCGGGTCCATTGAGCGATGAGCAGTTCTTC. It yields the protein CASSQDRLAGPLSDEQFF.

The sample holds a few counts of this clonotype. This chain joins TRBV6-2 or TRBV6-3 and TRBJ2-3; 9 bases match TRBD2. The CDR3 covers 18 residues. Looked up from germline, CDR1 is MNHEY and CDR2 is SVGEGT. Unmatched junction bases numbered 10, after V lost 0 bases and J lost 3 bases. In DNA, the CDR3 is TGTGCCAGCAGTTACTCGACGGTAGCGGGAGATAAGACAGATACGCAGTATTTT. Its protein is CASSYSTVAGDKTDTQYF.

This clonotype was detected a few times. The chain employs TRBV6-1 and TRBJ1-4; the D gene is possibly TRBD1 (5 bases). V was trimmed by 2 bases and J by 3 bases, leaving 16 bases between them. The CDR3 spans 17 residues. Germline-derived CDR1 and CDR2 are MNHNS and SASEGT. CDR3 nucleotide sequence: TGTGCCAGCAGTGAATTGCTGGTGGGGGGTCCTAATGAAAAACTGTTTTTT. Translating it yields CASSELLVGGPNEKLFF.

The chain recombines TRBV5-1 with TRBJ1-2; TRBD1 agrees at 12 bases. This CDR3 contains 15 residues. The V segment lost 1 base and the J segment 8 bases; nucleotides outside the gene matches: 6. The V gene's germline CDR1 is SGHRS and CDR2 YFSETQ. The CDR3: CASSLKGQGAQGYTF. Here the CDR3 DNA reads TGCGCCAGCAGCTTGAAGGGACAGGGGGCGCAGGGCTACACCTTC.

This clonotype was seen more than once but under ten times. V usage is TRBV11-2 and J usage is TRBJ1-3; D unclear. Trimming stripped 1 base from V and 5 bases from J, with 9 bases between. This CDR3 has 14 amino acids. CDR1 is SGHAT, CDR2 FQNNGV, per germline. The CDR3 spells CASSLVARRNTIYF. As DNA, the CDR3 is TGTGCCAGCAGCTTAGTAGCCCGGAGAAACACCATATATTTT. Using reference TRBV11-2 and TRBJ1-3 for the parts outside the CDR3, the full variable domain is EAGVAQSPRYKIIEKRQSVAFWCNPISGHATLYWYQQILGQGPKLLIQFQNNGVVDDSQLPKDRFSAERLKGVDSTLKIQPAKLEDSAVYLCASSLVARRNTIYFGEGSWLTVV.

J is TRBJ2-7 and V is TRBV16, with a possible D match to TRBD1 (5 bases). This CDR3 comprises 14 residues. The V gene's germline CDR1 is KGHSY and CDR2 FQNENV. Trimming left V 4 bases short and J 3 bases short, with 13 bases between. The CDR3 DNA reads TGTGCCAGCAGCCCAACCCTAGGGGACTACGAGCAGTACTTC. Residues: CASSPTLGDYEQYF.

The V call is TRBV5-5, the J call TRBJ1-1; D not certain. The CDR3 consists of 12 residues. Deletions cut 4 bases from V and 10 bases from J, with 14 bases between. Looked up from germline, CDR1 is SGHKS and CDR2 is YYEKEE (reference sequence). Here the CDR3 DNA reads TGTGCCAGCAGCAGGGTAGGGTTTGGAGCTTTCTTT. Its protein is CASSRVGFGAFF.

This clonotype was picked up a small number of times. The rearrangement uses TRBV24-1 and TRBJ2-5, with 11 bases aligning to TRBD1. Germline CDR1 and CDR2: KGHDR and SFDVKD. This CDR3 has 18 amino acids. The J segment lost 4 bases and the V segment lost 3 bases, leaving 12 bases of the junction unmatched. CDR3 amino acids: CATSDAAGQGDRGETQYF. The CDR3, as DNA: TGTGCCACCAGTGATGCGGCGGGACAGGGGGATAGGGGAGAGACCCAGTACTTC.

This sequence joins TRBV4-1 and TRBJ2-3; the D gene could be TRBD1 or TRBD2 (5 bases each). This CDR3 has 17 amino acids. CDR1 is MGHRA and CDR2 is YSYEKL in the germline V gene. The V end lost 0 bases, the J end lost 2 bases, and 15 bases lay between the germline ends. In nucleotides, the CDR3 is TGCGCCAGCAGCCAAGAGCCCCGGATGGGGGTCACAGATACGCAGTATTTT. Translating it yields CASSQEPRMGVTDTQYF.